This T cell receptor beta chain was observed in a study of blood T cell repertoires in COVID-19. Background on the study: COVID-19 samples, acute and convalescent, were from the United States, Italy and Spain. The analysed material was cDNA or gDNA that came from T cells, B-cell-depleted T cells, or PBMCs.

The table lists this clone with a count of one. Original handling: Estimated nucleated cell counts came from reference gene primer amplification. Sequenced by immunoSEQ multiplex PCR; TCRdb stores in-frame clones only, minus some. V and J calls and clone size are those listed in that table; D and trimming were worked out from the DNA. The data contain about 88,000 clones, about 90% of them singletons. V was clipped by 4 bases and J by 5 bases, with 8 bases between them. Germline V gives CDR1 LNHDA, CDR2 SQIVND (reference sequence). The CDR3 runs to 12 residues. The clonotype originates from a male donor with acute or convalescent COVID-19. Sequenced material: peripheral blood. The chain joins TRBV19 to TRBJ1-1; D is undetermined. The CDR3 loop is CASSNTATEAFF. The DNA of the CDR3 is TGTGCCAGTAGTAACACCGCTACTGAAGCTTTCTTT.